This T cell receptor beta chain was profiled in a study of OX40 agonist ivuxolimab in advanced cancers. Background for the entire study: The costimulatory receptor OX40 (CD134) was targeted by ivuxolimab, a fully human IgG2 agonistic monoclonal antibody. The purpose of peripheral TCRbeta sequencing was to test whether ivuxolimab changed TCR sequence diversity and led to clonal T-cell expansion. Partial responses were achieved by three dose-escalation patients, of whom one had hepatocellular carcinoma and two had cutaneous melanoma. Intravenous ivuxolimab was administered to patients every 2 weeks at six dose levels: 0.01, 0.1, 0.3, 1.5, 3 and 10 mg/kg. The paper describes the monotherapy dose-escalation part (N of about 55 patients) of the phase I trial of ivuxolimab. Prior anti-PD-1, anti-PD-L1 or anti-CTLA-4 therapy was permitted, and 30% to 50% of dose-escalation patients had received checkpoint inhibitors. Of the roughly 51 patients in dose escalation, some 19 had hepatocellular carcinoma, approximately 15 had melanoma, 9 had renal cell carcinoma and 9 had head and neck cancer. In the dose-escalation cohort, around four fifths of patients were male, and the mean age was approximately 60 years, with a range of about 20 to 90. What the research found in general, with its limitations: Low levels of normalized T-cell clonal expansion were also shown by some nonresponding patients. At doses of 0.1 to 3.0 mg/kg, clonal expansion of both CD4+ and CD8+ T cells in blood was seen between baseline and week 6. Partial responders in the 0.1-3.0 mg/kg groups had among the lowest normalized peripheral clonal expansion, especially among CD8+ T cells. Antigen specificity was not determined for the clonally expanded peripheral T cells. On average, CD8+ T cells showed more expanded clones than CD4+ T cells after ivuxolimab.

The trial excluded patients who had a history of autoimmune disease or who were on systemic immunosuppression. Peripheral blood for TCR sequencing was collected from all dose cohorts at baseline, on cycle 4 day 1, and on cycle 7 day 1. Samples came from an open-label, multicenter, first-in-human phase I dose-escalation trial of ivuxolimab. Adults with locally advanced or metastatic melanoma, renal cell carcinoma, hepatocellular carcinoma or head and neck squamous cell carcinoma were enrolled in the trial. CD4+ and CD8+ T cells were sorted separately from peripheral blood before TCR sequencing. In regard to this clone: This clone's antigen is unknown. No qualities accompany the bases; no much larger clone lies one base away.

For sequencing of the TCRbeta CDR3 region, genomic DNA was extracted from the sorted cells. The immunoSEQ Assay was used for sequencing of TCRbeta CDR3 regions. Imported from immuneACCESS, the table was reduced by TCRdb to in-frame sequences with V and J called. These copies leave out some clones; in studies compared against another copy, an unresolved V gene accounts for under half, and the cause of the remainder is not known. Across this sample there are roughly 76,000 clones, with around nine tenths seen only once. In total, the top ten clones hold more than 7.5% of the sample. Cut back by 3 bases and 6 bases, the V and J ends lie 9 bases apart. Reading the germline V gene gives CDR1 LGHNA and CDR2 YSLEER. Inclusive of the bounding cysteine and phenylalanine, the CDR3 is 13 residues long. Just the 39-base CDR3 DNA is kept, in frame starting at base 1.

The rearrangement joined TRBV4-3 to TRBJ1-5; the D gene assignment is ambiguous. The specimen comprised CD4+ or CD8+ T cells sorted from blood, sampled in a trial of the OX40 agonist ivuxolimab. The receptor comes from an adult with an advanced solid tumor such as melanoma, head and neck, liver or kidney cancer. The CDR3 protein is CASSQLRGQPQHF. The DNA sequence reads TGCGCCAGCAGCCAGCTACGGGGTCAGCCCCAGCATTTT.